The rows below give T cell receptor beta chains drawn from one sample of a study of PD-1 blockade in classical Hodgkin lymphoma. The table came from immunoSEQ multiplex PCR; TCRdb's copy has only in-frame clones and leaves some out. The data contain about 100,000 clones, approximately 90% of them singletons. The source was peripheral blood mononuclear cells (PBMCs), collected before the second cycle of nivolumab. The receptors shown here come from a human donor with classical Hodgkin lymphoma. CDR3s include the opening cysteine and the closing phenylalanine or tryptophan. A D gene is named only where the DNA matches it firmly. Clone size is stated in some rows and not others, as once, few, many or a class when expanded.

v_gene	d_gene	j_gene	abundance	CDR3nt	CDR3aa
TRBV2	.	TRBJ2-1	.	TGTGCCAGCAGTCTGCCAAGGGGCGTACACAATGAGCAGTTCTTC	CASSLPRGVHNEQFF
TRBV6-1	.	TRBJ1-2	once	TGTGCCAGCAGTCCCGGGACATTTGGCTACACCTTC	CASSPGTFGYTF
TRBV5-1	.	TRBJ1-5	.	TGCGCCAGCAGCTTGACAGGGCGGGATCAGCCCCAGCATTTT	CASSLTGRDQPQHF
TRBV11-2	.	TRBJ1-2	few	TGTGCCAGCAGCTTAGTATCCCGGACAGATTATGGCTACACCTTC	CASSLVSRTDYGYTF
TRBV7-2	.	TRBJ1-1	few	TGTGCCAGCAGCCGACGGATGAACACTGAAGCTTTCTTT	CASSRRMNTEAFF
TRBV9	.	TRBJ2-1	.	TGTGCCAGCAGCGTCTTTCCGGACAATGAGCAGTTCTTC	CASSVFPDNEQFF
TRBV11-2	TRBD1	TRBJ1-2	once	TGTGCCAGCAGCTTAATTGGACAGGGAGAGGGCTACACCTTC	CASSLIGQGEGYTF
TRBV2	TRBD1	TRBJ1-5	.	TGTGCCAGCAGAGGACAGGGTAGTAGACAGCCCCAGCATTTT	CASRGQGSRQPQHF
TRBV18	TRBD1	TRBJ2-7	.	TGTGCCAGCTCACCAGGGACAGGGGTCGAGCAGTACTTC	CASSPGTGVEQYF
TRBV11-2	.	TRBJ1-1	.	TGTGCCAGCAGCCTCGGGGCAAGCACTGAAGCTTTCTTT	CASSLGASTEAFF
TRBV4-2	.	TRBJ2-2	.	TGTGCCAGCAGCCAAGATCAACCGTACACCGGGGAGCTGTTTTTT	CASSQDQPYTGELFF
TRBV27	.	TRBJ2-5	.	TGTGCCAGCAGTTCCTCTAACCTTGACTTGGGCTACCAAGAGACCCAGTACTTC	CASSSSNLDLGYQETQYF
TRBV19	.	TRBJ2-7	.	TGTGCCAGTAGTATTGGCTCAGACTCCTACGAGCAGTACTTC	CASSIGSDSYEQYF
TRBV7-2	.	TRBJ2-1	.	TGTGCCAGCAGCTTAGGATTCAGCTCCCATGAGCAGTTCTTC	CASSLGFSSHEQFF
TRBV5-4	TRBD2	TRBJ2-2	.	TGTGCCAGCAGCCTGGCCGGGAGGGTGAACACCGGGGAGCTGTTTTTT	CASSLAGRVNTGELFF
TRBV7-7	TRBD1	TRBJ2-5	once	TGTGCTAGCAGCTCGAAACAGGGGCAAGAGACCCAGTACTTC	CASSSKQGQETQYF
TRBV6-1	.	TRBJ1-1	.	TGTGCCAGCCGAGTACAGTTTTACACTGAAGCTTTCTTT	CASRVQFYTEAFF
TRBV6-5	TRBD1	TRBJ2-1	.	TGTGCCAGCAGCCATCAGGGGGTTGAGCAGTTCTTC	CASSHQGVEQFF
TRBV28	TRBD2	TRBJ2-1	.	TGTGCCAGCAGTAACAGCGGGAGCTCCTACAATGAGCAGTTCTTC	CASSNSGSSYNEQFF
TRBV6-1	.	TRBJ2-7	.	TGTGCCAGCAGTGAAGTCTCAGCCTACGAGCAGTACTTC	CASSEVSAYEQYF
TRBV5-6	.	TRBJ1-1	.	TGTGCCAGCGGGAAAGGGAGCACTGAAGCTTTCTTT	CASGKGSTEAFF
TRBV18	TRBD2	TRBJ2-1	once	TGTGCCAGCTCCCCTTACCCTCCTAGCGGAACCTACAATGAGCAGTTCTTC	CASSPYPPSGTYNEQFF